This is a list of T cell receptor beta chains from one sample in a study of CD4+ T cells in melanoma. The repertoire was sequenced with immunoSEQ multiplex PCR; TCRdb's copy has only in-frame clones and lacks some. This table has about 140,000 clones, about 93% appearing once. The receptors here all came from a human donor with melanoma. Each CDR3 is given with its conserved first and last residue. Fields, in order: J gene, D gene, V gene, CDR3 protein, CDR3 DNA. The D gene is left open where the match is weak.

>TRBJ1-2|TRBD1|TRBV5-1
CASSQGTGWYGYTF
TGCGCCAGCAGCCAAGGGACAGGCTGGTATGGCTACACCTTC
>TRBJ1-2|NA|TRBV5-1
CASSREGSRYGYTF
TGCGCCAGCAGTAGGGAGGGGTCTCGGTATGGCTACACCTTC
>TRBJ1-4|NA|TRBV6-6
CASGGPSGEKLFF
TGTGCCAGCGGGGGTCCTTCGGGAGAAAAACTGTTTTTT
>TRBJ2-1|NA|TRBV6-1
CASSERKGTSDNEQFF
TGTGCCAGCAGTGAAAGAAAGGGCACCTCCGACAATGAGCAGTTCTTC
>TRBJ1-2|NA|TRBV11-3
CASRRTAANYGYTF
TGTGCCAGCAGGAGGACAGCAGCTAACTATGGCTACACCTTC
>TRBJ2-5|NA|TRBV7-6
CASSPRTKETQYF
TGTGCCAGCAGCCCTAGGACCAAAGAGACCCAGTACTTC
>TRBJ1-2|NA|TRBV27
CASSLRQSGGGYTF
TGTGCCAGCAGTTTACGACAGTCAGGTGGGGGCTACACCTTC
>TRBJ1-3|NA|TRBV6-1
CASSKGDSGNTIYF
TGTGCCAGCAGCAAGGGAGACTCTGGAAACACCATATATTTT
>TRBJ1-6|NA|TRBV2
CASSGGVIGSPLHF
TGTGCCAGCAGTGGGGGGGTCATAGGTTCACCCCTCCACTTT
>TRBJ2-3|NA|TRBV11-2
CASSSRRGSSTDTQYF
TGTGCCAGCAGCTCAAGAAGGGGGTCTAGCACAGATACGCAGTATTTT
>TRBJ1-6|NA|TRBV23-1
CASSQRARSSYNSPLHF
TGCGCCAGCAGTCAACGGGCGCGGAGCTCCTATAATTCACCCCTCCACTTT
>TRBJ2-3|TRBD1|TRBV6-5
CASSSFSGTGTDTQYF
TGTGCCAGCAGTTCCTTCTCCGGGACAGGGACAGATACGCAGTATTTT
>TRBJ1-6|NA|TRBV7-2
CASSSRPTDYSYNSPLHF
TGTGCCAGCAGCTCCCGTCCGACAGACTACTCCTATAATTCACCCCTCCACTTT
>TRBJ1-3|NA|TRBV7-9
CASSLMPGRTGGNTIYF
TGTGCCAGCAGCTTAATGCCGGGAAGGACGGGTGGAAACACCATATATTTT
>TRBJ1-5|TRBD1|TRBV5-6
CASSRRGNQPQHF
TGTGCCAGCAGCCGCAGGGGGAATCAGCCCCAGCATTTT
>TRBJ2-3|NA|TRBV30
CAWSKGEATQYF
TGTGCCTGGAGTAAGGGTGAGGCTACGCAGTATTTT